The rows below give T cell receptor beta chains drawn from one sample of a study of cytomegalovirus exposure and HLA in healthy donors. The assay was immunoSEQ multiplex PCR, and TCRdb's table has in-frame clones only and misses some. The table shows tens of thousands of clones, with about 90% occurring only once. The sample taken for sequencing was PBMCs. The receptors were gathered from a man younger than 45 in good health and CMV-seropositive. Each CDR3 is given with its conserved first and last residue. Fields, in order: D gene, clone size, V gene, J gene, CDR3 DNA, CDR3 protein. D genes are given only for firm matches. The size of a clone is reported for some rows only, either as once, few or many, or as a class for expanded clones.

-	-	TRBV28	TRBJ2-7	TGTGCCAGCAGTTTCCCAGGGATAAGCGAGCAGTACTTC	CASSFPGISEQYF
TRBD1	once	TRBV7-2	TRBJ2-7	TGTGCCAGCAGCCCTGGGACAGGGGGCGCCTACGAGCAGTACTTC	CASSPGTGGAYEQYF
TRBD1	-	TRBV9	TRBJ2-2	TGTGCCAGCAGCCCCGGGACAGTGAACACCGGGGAGCTGTTTTTT	CASSPGTVNTGELFF
TRBD2	-	TRBV5-1	TRBJ2-3	TGCGCCAGTTCGGGGACTAGCGGGAGGACAGATACGCAGTATTTT	CASSGTSGRTDTQYF
-	-	TRBV25-1	TRBJ2-1	TGTGCCAGCAGTGAAGACCAAGGGACACCTACTAATGAGCAGTTCTTC	CASSEDQGTPTNEQFF
-	once	TRBV30	TRBJ2-7	TGTGCCTGGAGTGTACTCGGGTCAGGGACCTACGAGCAGTACTTC	CAWSVLGSGTYEQYF
TRBD1	-	TRBV27	TRBJ2-2	TGTGCCAGCAGTACAACGACAGGGGTCACCGGGGAGCTGTTTTTT	CASSTTTGVTGELFF
-	-	TRBV27	TRBJ1-3	TGTGCCAGCAGTTCGGGTCTTTCTGGAAACACCATATATTTT	CASSSGLSGNTIYF
-	-	TRBV7-2	TRBJ1-2	TGTGCCAGCAGCTTAGGGGCAGGGAATGGCTACACCTTC	CASSLGAGNGYTF
TRBD2	-	TRBV7-9	TRBJ2-7	TGTGCCAGCAGCCCTAGCGCGGGGGAAGTCTACGAGCAGTACTTC	CASSPSAGEVYEQYF
TRBD1	-	TRBV5-1	TRBJ2-7	TGCGCCAGCAGCTTGTCGGGGACAGGTCACTACGAGCAGTACTTC	CASSLSGTGHYEQYF